The TCR beta chain under discussion was sequenced for a study of blood T cells in healthy people across ages (dated by TCRdb to the mid-2010s). A note on the overall study: In model experiments, template switching captured about one uniquely barcoded TCR beta cDNA molecule for every two T cells. To track age-related changes in TCR beta repertoire diversity, the study relied on deep sequencing normalized with unique cDNA molecular identifiers. Donors were grouped into four age groups: young (average 16 years), middle-aged (over 35), aged (over 55) and long-lived (around 80). To avoid experimental bias, donors of different ages were distributed randomly across sequencing lanes. Using the same blood draw, the study looked at two additional independent replicas of 1 million unique cDNA reads for two donors, one aged 18 to 30 and the other aged 80 or older. Summary of the overall study and its limitations: Observed TCR beta diversity correlated strongly with the percentage of naive T cells measured by flow cytometry. Bulk unsorted PBMC profiling prevented conclusive comparison of naive and antigen-experienced compartments. Estimates of total diversity based on one million sequenced T cells were considered lower bounds and underestimates. Donor CMV infection status was unknown, potentially confounding age-related changes in expanded clonotypes. Observed TCR beta diversity per million T cells fell roughly linearly with age, and a significant reduction was already apparent by age around 39. Compared with the aged group, more naive CD4+ T cells, fewer expanded clones and increased TCR diversity were shown by the long-lived group, suggesting age selection.

Systemically healthy Caucasian individuals from Russia, some 40 in total and aged 6 to 90 years, were included as donors. Each donor gave 8 to 10 milliliters of peripheral blood, drawn into EDTA-treated Vacutainer tubes. Ficoll-Paque density-gradient centrifugation was used to isolate PBMCs, with at least 6.5 million obtained per sample. Total RNA was extracted from PBMCs with Trizol reagent, with at least 5.5 micrograms obtained per sample. For every donor, flow cytometry on a PBMC aliquot measured the percentage of naive CD45RAhigh/CD27high T cells. Library construction relied on 5' RACE. This sample was sequenced with an Illumina HiSeq 2500. A second PCR of about 6 to 11 cycles was run with a J-beta primer mix and a sample-barcoded 5' primer. A unique molecular identifier was introduced onto each TCR beta cDNA molecule by a template-switch 5' adaptor carrying 12 random nucleotides. Each sample yielded at least 3 million CDR3-containing paired-end reads. First-strand cDNA synthesis was performed from all RNA using the Mint cDNA synthesis kit, with priming by a TRBC-specific oligonucleotide. After uracil-DNA glycosylase treatment, a first 18-cycle PCR used universal primers M1SS and BC2_uni_R on all cDNA. On the authors' methods: Normalization of each sample was performed by random selection of 1 million high-quality reads, each carrying a distinct molecular identifier. Reads sharing molecular identifiers were discarded rather than binned into consensus sequences. MiTCR, run with a Q25 quality threshold and the strictest error-elimination algorithm, handled CDR3 identification, clonotype clustering and error correction. A nonparametric unseen species model with Euler transformation was used to estimate a lower bound on total TCR beta diversity. The public reads were quality trimmed at Q25 with fastp and then assembled into clones with MiXCR by TCRdb, keeping productive beta chains. Every entry covers one CDR3 protein and lists the most common genes and DNA from its rows. The V and J calls and clone size come from TCRdb's table, not from the authors' own analysis. This sample has 1.5 million to 2 million distinct CDR3 sequences in its table, and 28% of those were observed once. The ten largest clones add up to roughly 8% of the sample.

The CDR3 covers 15 residues, taking in both the cysteine and the phenylalanine. The kept DNA is CDR3 alone, 45 bases in frame from the first base. The germline V gene (reference sequence) supplies CDR1 MNHNY and CDR2 SVGAGI. V and J are truncated by 0 bases and 2 bases respectively, leaving an intervening sequence of 11 bases. This clonotype was seen at least ten times. This clone's antigen is unknown. There are no base qualities to consult, and no much larger clone falls within one base. The sequencing sample was made of blood. Here the chain combines TRBV6-6 and TRBJ2-7; the D gene is perhaps TRBD2, from 6 matching bases. The sequence derives from a woman under 40 in good health. The DNA reads TGTGCCAGCAGTTACTCGTTGGGGGGAACCTACGAGCAGTACTTC. The encoded protein is CASSYSLGGTYEQYF.